This paragraph covers one T cell receptor beta chain sequence. Antigen specificity is unknown. The CDR3 totals 12 residues. The ends were cut back, 7 bases at V and 5 bases at J, with 12 bases in the middle. The germline gives CDR1 SEHNR, CDR2 FQNEAQ (reference sequence). The data belong to a study of T cell responses to AZD1222 COVID-19 vaccine. Study observations and caveats: Repertoires were obtained only post-peak T cell response. The CD4 TCRs associated with vaccination extended across spike and predominated at 160-218 and 743-854. The study identified only a handful of AZD1222 recipients as seropositive at baseline.

The method was immunoSEQ multiplex PCR; TCRdb's version includes in-frame clones alone and lacks a portion of them. The data contain approximately 110,000 clones, approximately 90% of them singletons. Analysis merged second doses at about 4 or about 12 weeks. Sequencing was performed on peripheral blood, taken 28 days after the second AZD1222 dose. The source is an adult who received the AZD1222 COVID-19 vaccine. The chain uses TRBV7-9 and TRBJ2-7; D gene ambiguous. CDR3 loop: CASTSRRNEQYF. For the CDR3, the DNA is TGTGCCAGCACCAGCAGGCGGAACGAGCAGTACTTC.